The 18 T cell receptor beta chains listed next were all sequenced from one sample in a study of T cell clonality in common variable immunodeficiency. Clones were read by immunoSEQ multiplex PCR, and TCRdb kept only the in-frame ones, dropping some. The profile covers tens of thousands of clones, none occurring a single time. The specimen was peripheral blood mononuclear cells. These receptors all come from a person between 18 and 75 years old in good health.

This clone was observed at least ten times. The read comes to an end 3 residues before the CDR3 does, leaving the germline J gene to fill in the end. This rearrangement joins TRBV11-3 to TRBJ2-7, with a possible D match to TRBD1 (5 bases). From germline, CDR1 is SGHNT and CDR2 YENEEA. The CDR3 length is 15 residues. V lost 1 base and J 0 bases, leaving 10 bases between the germline ends. Partial CDR3 DNA: TGTGCCAGCAGCTTAGTGGGTGACAGCTCCTACGAG. Protein: CASSLVGDSSYE. The complete CDR3 reads CASSLVGDSSYEQYF.

This clone was recorded many times. The read ends 3 residues shy of where the CDR3 ends; the end is completed using the germline J gene. This rearrangement joins TRBV28 to TRBJ2-1, with 8 bases lining up with TRBD1. CDR1 is MDHEN, CDR2 SYDVKM, per germline. This CDR3 spans 15 amino acids. The junction had 2 bases not matched to a gene; V was cut back by 3 bases and J by 1 base. The sequenced part of the CDR3 DNA is TGTGCCAGCAGTTTCCAGGGGGCTTCCTACAATGAG. Encoded protein: CASSFQGASYNE. The full CDR3 sequence reads CASSFQGASYNEQFF.

At least ten counts were recorded for this clone. The observed sequence ends 3 residues before the CDR3 terminus, with the missing tail filled in from the germline J gene. The chain carries TRBV19 and TRBJ2-7; 9 bases align to TRBD1. Germline V gene data show CDR1 as LNHDA and CDR2 as SQIVND (reference sequence). This CDR3 is 13 amino acids long. Germline trimming cut 6 bases from V and 3 bases from J; bases unmatched to any gene: 3. CDR3 loop: CASSGQGNYEQYF. CDR3 DNA, as far as it was read: TGTGCCAGTAGCGGACAGGGGAACTACGAG.

This clone occurred many times. The read terminates 3 residues ahead of where the CDR3 ends, so the germline J gene completes it. The chain is built from TRBV19 and TRBJ2-3; 12 bases are shared with TRBD2. This CDR3 region has 14 residues. Germline V gene sequence: CDR1 LNHDA, CDR2 SQIVND (reference sequence). The V gene end was trimmed by 8 bases and the J gene end by 4 bases; junction bases not matched to a gene: 4. The chain's CDR3 is CASETSGRSDTQYF. Partial CDR3 DNA: TGTGCCAGTGAGACTAGCGGGAGATCAGATACG.

This clone was counted at least ten times. The observed sequence ends 3 residues before the CDR3 terminus, with the missing tail filled in from the germline J gene. The chain uses TRBV2 and TRBJ1-6; 8 positions match TRBD1. Trimming took 3 bases from V and 9 from J; bases not matched to a gene: 4. This CDR3 has 14 amino acids. Germline V gene data show CDR1 as SNHLY and CDR2 as FYNNEI. Partial CDR3 DNA: TGTGCCAGCAGTGAGGACAGGGTTGGTTCACCC. Translating gives CASSEDRVGSP. The CDR3 as a whole reads CASSEDRVGSPLHF. The full variable domain, rest sourced from reference TRBV2 and TRBJ1-6, is EPEVTQTPSHQVTQMGQEVILRCVPISNHLYFYWYRQILGQKVEFLVSFYNNEISEKSEIFDDQFSVERPDGSNFTLKIRSTKLEDSAMYFCASSEDRVGSPLHFGNGTRLTVT.

This clone was observed at least ten times. Coverage ceases 3 residues before the CDR3 finishes, and the germline J gene fills in the end. The chain uses TRBV10-3 and TRBJ2-3; 7 nucleotides line up with TRBD2. The junction had 3 bases not matched to a gene; V was cut back by 2 bases and J by 1 base. CDR1 is ENHRY and CDR2 is SYGVKD in the germline V gene. The CDR3 is 15 residues long. CDR3 DNA, as far as it was read: TGTGCCATCAGTGAGGAGGCGGGGGGCACAGATACG. This codes for CAISEEAGGTDT. Given in full, the CDR3 is CAISEEAGGTDTQYF.

This clone was seen many times. The read ends 3 residues before the CDR3 terminus; that terminus is restored from the germline J gene. The chain joins TRBV20-1 to TRBJ2-7; TRBD2 aligns across 10 bases. With 3 bases clipped from V and 6 bases from J, the junction kept 14 bases outside the gene matches. Germline values: CDR1 DFQATT, CDR2 SNEGSKA (reference sequence). CDR3 length: 16 residues. The CDR3 protein is CSASWASGRGRLEQYF. The CDR3 bases that were read are TGCAGTGCTAGTTGGGCTAGCGGGAGAGGTAGGCTCGAG.

Ten or more counts support this clone. Coverage ceases 3 residues before the CDR3 finishes, and the germline J gene fills in the end. The chain carries TRBV18 and TRBJ1-2; D is perhaps TRBD1 (6 bases). The V end lost 6 bases, the J end lost 3 bases, and 14 bases lay between the germline ends. Germline V gene sequence: CDR1 KGHSH, CDR2 LQKENI. The CDR3 extends over 14 amino acids. The part of the CDR3 DNA that was read is TGTGCCAGCTCTACGACAGGCCTCTACTATGGC. Translation gives CASSTTGLYYG. The CDR3 in its entirety is CASSTTGLYYGYTF.

This clone was counted at least ten times. The CDR3 end falls 3 residues outside the read, so it is completed with the germline J gene. V and J are TRBV19 and TRBJ2-7; 8 nucleotides agree with TRBD1. Germline-derived CDR1 and CDR2 are LNHDA and SQIVND (reference sequence). The V segment lost 5 bases and the J segment 3 bases; nucleotides outside the gene matches: 3. This CDR3 contains 13 residues. The sequenced part of the CDR3 DNA is TGTGCCAGTAGTCAGGGGGCGGTCTACGAG. Translated: CASSQGAVYE. The entire CDR3 is CASSQGAVYEQYF.

This clone was picked up many times. CDR3 amino acids: CASSETGRGSNGYTF. Partial CDR3 DNA: TGTGCCAGCAGTGAGACCGGCAGGGGGTCTAACGGC. The chain is built from TRBV6-1 and TRBJ1-2, with 7 nucleotides matching TRBD1. Read sequence stops 3 residues before the CDR3 end, and the germline J gene provides the missing end. The CDR3 runs to 15 residues. The V gene's germline CDR1 is MNHNS and CDR2 SASEGT.

This clone was observed a few times. The missing CDR3 end, 3 residues past where the read stops, is filled in from the germline J gene. The rearrangement links TRBV19 to TRBJ1-5; perhaps TRBD1 as D (6 bases). The CDR3 has 15 amino acids. From germline, CDR1 is LNHDA and CDR2 SQIVND (reference sequence). The germline V and J ends were trimmed by 5 bases and 7 bases, with 18 bases remaining between them. The sequenced part of the CDR3 DNA is TGTGCCAGTAGTTCCCCCCTGACAGGAGAGCAGCCC. This encodes CASSSPLTGEQP. In full, the CDR3 is CASSSPLTGEQPQHF.

Many counts were recorded for this clone. The read falls 3 residues short of the CDR3 end, and the missing part is taken from the germline J gene. The chain employs TRBV19 and TRBJ2-1, with 7 bases that match TRBD2. CDR3 length: 15 residues. V gave up 6 bases and J gave up 0 bases; unmatched junction bases: 5. Germline CDR1 is LNHDA and CDR2 is SQIVND (reference sequence). CDR3 protein: CASRERGSSYNEQFF. The CDR3 DNA, read in part, is TGTGCCAGTAGGGAGCGGGGCAGCTCCTACAATGAG.

This clone has at least ten counts. With the read ending 3 residues before the CDR3 end, the germline J gene is used to fill in that end. This rearrangement joins TRBV11-3 to TRBJ1-1, with 8 positions matching TRBD1. In germline, CDR1 is SGHNT, CDR2 YENEEA. V dropped 4 bases and J dropped 5; count of bases not matched to a gene: 6. This CDR3 contains 14 residues. The CDR3 is CASSYQGAETEAFF. CDR3 DNA (partial): TGTGCCAGCAGCTATCAGGGGGCGGAGACTGAA.

In its sample, this clone was seen many times. The missing CDR3 end, 3 residues past where the read stops, is filled in from the germline J gene. The chain joins TRBV10-3 to TRBJ2-2, with 9 bases that match TRBD2. The germline gives CDR1 ENHRY, CDR2 SYGVKD. The CDR3 consists of 17 residues. The V gene end was trimmed by 3 bases and the J gene end by 2 bases; junction bases not matched to a gene: 7. CDR3 loop: CAISDLGSGGNTGELFF. The sequenced CDR3 bases are TGTGCCATCAGTGATCTTGGTAGCGGGGGTAACACCGGGGAG.

This clone was counted ten times or more. The CDR3 goes on 3 residues after the read ends, and that part is filled in from the germline J gene. The gene calls are TRBV20-1 and TRBJ2-5; D is perhaps TRBD1 (6 bases). V lost 2 bases to trimming and J lost 2 bases, with 9 bases between them. Germline V gene data show CDR1 as DFQATT and CDR2 as SNEGSKA (reference sequence). This CDR3 comprises 13 residues. CDR3 protein: CSARFGQQETQYF. CDR3 bases read: TGCAGTGCTAGATTCGGACAGCAAGAGACC.

This clone showed up many times. The CDR3 is cut off 3 residues early in the read; its end comes from the germline J gene. This sequence joins TRBV19 and TRBJ2-3; 9 bases are a match to TRBD2. This CDR3 spans 15 amino acids. V trimming: 8 bases; J trimming: 0 bases; junction bases outside the gene matches: 6. Germline CDR1 reads LNHDA; CDR2 reads SQIVND (reference sequence). The CDR3 sequence is CASSASGVSTDTQYF. The sequenced part of the CDR3 DNA is TGTGCCAGTTCGGCTAGCGGGGTTAGCACAGATACG.

This clone has at least ten counts. Read sequence stops 3 residues before the CDR3 end, and the germline J gene provides the missing end. The genes are TRBV4-2 and TRBJ2-5; maybe TRBD2 (6 bases). V lost 4 bases and J 7 bases, leaving 34 bases between the germline ends. Germline values: CDR1 LGHNA, CDR2 YNFKEQ. This CDR3 comprises 20 residues. The CDR3 sequence is CASSRSLRDVPYTFGGTQYF. The part of the CDR3 DNA that was read is TGTGCCAGCAGCCGAAGTTTGAGGGATGTCCCTTATACTTTCGGGGGGACC.

This clone appeared many times. Read coverage stops 3 residues before the CDR3 terminus; the germline J gene supplies the remainder. The rearrangement uses TRBV20-1 and TRBJ2-7, with 11 bases matching TRBD1. Trimming took 6 bases from V and 1 from J; bases not matched to a gene: 20. Germline loops: CDR1 DFQATT, CDR2 SNEGSKA (reference sequence). The CDR3 consists of 19 residues. The part of the CDR3 DNA that was read is TGCAGTGCCATTACCGGGACAGGGGGATATCAGCGGGAGTCCTACGAG. Encoded protein: CSAITGTGGYQRESYE. Given in full, the CDR3 is CSAITGTGGYQRESYEQYF.